The rows below give T cell receptor beta chains drawn from one sample of a study of T-cell reconstitution after alpha-beta-depleted transplantation in children. Via MiXCR, TCRdb re-called the PCR reads, giving one row per CDR3 protein. The sample lists around 580,000 distinct CDR3 sequences; more than 20% were seen once. This specimen consisted of PBMCs, mostly from graft donor cells, obtained 360 days after TCRalphabeta/CD19-depleted stem cell transplant. These TCRs come from a boy younger than two who had a stem cell transplant for acute myeloid leukemia, so the T cells may come from the graft donor. Each CDR3 is given with its conserved first and last residue. Size values are once, few and many counts, or a class for expanded clones, and some rows have none.

v_call: TRBV6-5
clone_size: once
cdr3_aa: CASSQGLGYTF

v_call: TRBV9
clone_size: many
cdr3_aa: CASSSYFQETQYF

v_call: TRBV5-4
clone_size: .
cdr3_aa: CASSFPKSLSSGDTDTQYF

v_call: TRBV7-9
clone_size: .
cdr3_aa: CASRPGRSYNEQFF

v_call: TRBV4-1
clone_size: many
cdr3_aa: CASSQVALNSYNEQFF

v_call: TRBV18
clone_size: .
cdr3_aa: CASSPSLSYNEQFF

v_call: TRBV19
clone_size: many
cdr3_aa: CASNSGGSSYEQYF

v_call: TRBV29-1
clone_size: few
cdr3_aa: CSVEGLAGEETQYF

v_call: TRBV12-3/TRBV12-4
clone_size: many
cdr3_aa: CASSGRRQFYEQYF

v_call: TRBV5-6
clone_size: many
cdr3_aa: CASSLVGHPNTGELFF

v_call: TRBV20-1
clone_size: few
cdr3_aa: CSARDAVYEQYF